A single sample gave rise to the 10 T cell receptor beta chains below, sequenced in a study of blood T cell repertoires in COVID-19. Assay used: immunoSEQ multiplex PCR; TCRdb lists only in-frame clones, some missing. The data contain some 89,000 clones, 79% of them singletons. Sequenced sample: peripheral blood. Every receptor here comes from a man aged 70 or older with acute or convalescent COVID-19.

The genes are TRBV6-6 and TRBJ2-5; 10 nucleotides line up with TRBD2. V trimming: 4 bases; J trimming: 5 bases; junction bases outside the gene matches: 1. Germline CDR1 and CDR2: MNHNY and SVGAGI (reference sequence). This CDR3 region has 13 residues. The CDR3 sequence: CASSSGLAETQYF. The CDR3 bases are TGTGCCAGCAGTTCGGGACTAGCGGAGACCCAGTACTTC.

This sequence joins TRBV5-4 and TRBJ1-1; TRBD1 is a possible D gene (5 bases). CDR1 and CDR2 from the germline V gene are SGHNT and YYREEE (reference sequence). The CDR3 sequence is 13 residues long. V lost 4 bases to trimming and J lost 1 base, with 8 bases between them. This CDR3 is CASSEGQNTEAFF. The CDR3 DNA reads as TGTGCCAGCAGCGAAGGACAGAACACTGAAGCTTTCTTT.

This clone was recorded a few times. V is TRBV18 and J is TRBJ1-5; D is undetermined. Germline V gene lookup returns CDR1 KGHSH and CDR2 LQKENI. The CDR3 is made up of 14 amino acids. V lost 3 bases to trimming and J lost 4 bases, with 10 bases between them. CDR3 in amino acids: CASSPSGVNQPQHF. CDR3 in DNA: TGTGCCAGCTCACCTTCCGGTGTAAATCAGCCCCAGCATTTT.

This chain joins TRBV28 and TRBJ2-5, with 10 nucleotides matching TRBD2. The CDR3 is made up of 16 amino acids. Unmatched junction bases numbered 10, after V lost 3 bases and J lost 6 bases. The germline gives CDR1 MDHEN, CDR2 SYDVKM. CDR3 DNA: TGTGCCAGCAGTTTGTCCGAGCGGGGGGGCCGGAAGACCCAGTACTTC. Translated, it gives CASSLSERGGRKTQYF.

The CDR3 DNA reads as TGTGCAAGTCACCAAACTAGCGGGGGGCACCCAAGCACAGATACGCAGTATTTT. As protein: CASHQTSGGHPSTDTQYF. The V and J genes are TRBV12-2 and TRBJ2-3; the D call of TRBD2 is as the table states it, not checked on the DNA. TRBV12-2 is labeled a pseudogene. This CDR3 has 18 amino acids.

The chain joins TRBV19 to TRBJ2-7; 10 bases fit TRBD2. The ends lost 7 bases at V and 0 bases at J; junction bases unmatched: 3. Germline V gene lookup returns CDR1 LNHDA and CDR2 SQIVND (reference sequence). The CDR3 covers 14 residues. DNA for the CDR3: TGTGCCAGTACCTCTAGCGGGAGCTCCTACGAGCAGTACTTC. Translated: CASTSSGSSYEQYF. The full variable domain, with the rest looked up from reference TRBV19 and TRBJ2-7, is DGGITQSPKYLFRKEGQNVTLSCEQNLNHDAMYWYRQDPGQGLRLIYYSQIVNDFQKGDIAEGYSVSREKKESFPLTVTSAQKNPTAFYLCASTSSGSSYEQYFGPGTRLTVT.

This clone was picked up one time. The chain links TRBV10-2 to TRBJ1-6; D possibly corresponds to TRBD1 (5 bases). Germline V gene sequence: CDR1 WSHSY, CDR2 SAAADI. This CDR3 is built from 13 residues. Between the trimmed V and J ends, which lost 7 bases and 9 bases, there was a span of 13 bases. CDR3 region: CASTEQGSSPLHF. The CDR3 DNA sequence: TGCGCCAGCACCGAGCAGGGTAGTTCACCCCTCCACTTT.

Only a few counts were recorded for this clone. The J gene is TRBJ2-1, the V gene TRBV7-6; 9 nucleotides agree with TRBD1. Germline-derived CDR1 and CDR2 are SGHVS and FNYEAQ. The CDR3 sequence is 15 residues long. V was clipped by 0 bases and J by 5 bases; unmatched bases: 2. CDR3 sequence (DNA): TGTGCCAGCAGCTTAGCGGGACAGGGACACAATGAGCAGTTCTTC. This sequence encodes CASSLAGQGHNEQFF. Filled out from reference TRBV7-6 and TRBJ2-1, the complete variable domain reads GAGVSQSPRYKVTKRGQDVALRCDPISGHVSLYWYRQALGQGPEFLTYFNYEAQQDKSGLPNDRFSAERPEGSISTLTIQRTEQRDSAMYRCASSLAGQGHNEQFFGPGTRLTVL.

V and J are TRBV5-4 and TRBJ2-1, with 10 bases identical to TRBD2. CDR1 is SGHNT, CDR2 YYREEE, per germline (reference sequence). J gave up 8 bases and V 0 bases, and 5 bases lay outside the gene matches. CDR3 length: 15 residues. CDR3 sequence reads: CASSLALAGRDEQFF. The CDR3 nucleotides are TGTGCCAGCAGCTTGGCACTAGCGGGGCGGGATGAGCAGTTCTTC.

The chain has TRBV28 and TRBJ2-3, with unresolved D. The ends were cut back, 2 bases at V and 2 bases at J, with 11 bases in the middle. The CDR3 sequence is 15 residues long. Germline V lookup: CDR1 MDHEN, CDR2 SYDVKM. The DNA for the CDR3 is TGTGCCAGCAGTTTAATTGCCGCCTACACAGATACGCAGTATTTT. It specifies CASSLIAAYTDTQYF.